These 8 T cell receptor beta chains share one sample of origin, sequenced in a study of T cell responses to AZD1222 COVID-19 vaccine. Here immunoSEQ multiplex PCR was the method, and the copy in TCRdb shows in-frame clones only, minus some. In the table there are some 150,000 clones, around 92% of which are singletons. The sequencing used peripheral blood, collected on day 0 of AZD1222 vaccination. The receptors stem from an adult in good health.

The chain combines TRBV9 with TRBJ1-4; D unresolved. In germline, CDR1 is SGDLS, CDR2 YYNGEE. The V end was cut by 1 base, the J end by 7 bases, with 8 bases between. The CDR3 spans 13 residues. In DNA form, the CDR3 reads TGTGCCAGCAGCGTATCTCTGAGTGAAAAACTGTTTTTT. This translates into CASSVSLSEKLFF. The whole variable domain, remainder taken from reference TRBV9 and TRBJ1-4, is DSGVTQTPKHLITATGQRVTLRCSPRSGDLSVYWYQQSLDQGLQFLIQYYNGEERAKGNILERFSAQQFPDLHSELNLSSLELGDSALYFCASSVSLSEKLFFGSGTQLSVL.

The V and J genes are TRBV11-2 and TRBJ2-5, with D maybe TRBD2 (6 bases). The CDR3 totals 15 residues. V was clipped by 5 bases and J by 5 bases, with 18 bases between them. CDR1 and CDR2 from the germline V gene are SGHAT and FQNNGV. CDR3 region: CASSAGTADFETQYF. The CDR3, as DNA: TGTGCCAGCAGCGCCGGGACTGCGGACTTTGAGACCCAGTACTTC.

The chain recombines TRBV5-1 with TRBJ1-1; a possible D gene is TRBD1 (5 bases). The V gene lost 3 bases and the J gene lost 5 bases, with 11 bases spanning the gap. This CDR3 is built from 13 residues. Per germline, CDR1 SGHRS and CDR2 YFSETQ. CDR3 sequence reads: CASSSGGGTEAFF. CDR3 DNA sequence: TGCGCCAGCAGCTCGGGGGGTGGTACTGAAGCTTTCTTT. The variable domain in full, completed from reference TRBV5-1 and TRBJ1-1, reads KAGVTQTPRYLIKTRGQQVTLSCSPISGHRSVSWYQQTPGQGLQFLFEYFSETQRNKGNFPGRFSGRQFSNSRSEMNVSTLELGDSALYLCASSSGGGTEAFFGQGTRLTVV.

V gene TRBV2 combines with J gene TRBJ2-7; weak D call: TRBD2 (5 bases). With 5 bases removed from V and 2 bases from J, the gap between germline ends came to 7 bases. This CDR3 contains 12 residues. The germline V gene has CDR1 SNHLY and CDR2 FYNNEI. The CDR3 spells CASSPGTYEQYF. Here the CDR3 DNA reads TGTGCCAGCAGTCCCGGGACCTACGAGCAGTACTTC.

This clone appeared a few times. The sample contains more than one DNA sequence encoding this CDR3. The V gene is TRBV19, the J gene TRBJ2-7, with a tentative D call TRBD1 (5 bases). This CDR3 is 13 amino acids long. The germline V and J ends were trimmed by 8 bases and 4 bases, with 15 bases remaining between them. The germline gives CDR1 LNHDA, CDR2 SQIVND (reference sequence). DNA for the CDR3: TGTGCCAGTTCTCTGGGGCAGGTTTACGAGCAGTACTTC. This codes for CASSLGQVYEQYF.

This clone was observed once. The V and J genes are TRBV24-1 and TRBJ2-2; no firm D call. Germline assignment: CDR1 KGHDR and CDR2 SFDVKD. V was cut by 3 bases and J by 4 bases, with 8 bases left in between. The CDR3 sequence is 14 residues long. This CDR3 is CATSDLTATGELFF. In nucleotides, the CDR3 is TGTGCCACCAGTGATCTTACCGCCACCGGGGAGCTGTTTTTT.

A remark on this clone: This same CDR3 is encoded by further DNA sequences in the sample. J is TRBJ2-7 and V is TRBV12-3 or TRBV12-4; 7 bases match TRBD2. V gave up 5 bases and J gave up 3 bases; unmatched junction bases: 4. This CDR3 is 13 amino acids long. The CDR3 coding sequence is TGTGCCAGCAGTCTGGGGGGGATCTACGAGCAGTACTTC. Translated: CASSLGGIYEQYF.

This sequence joins TRBV7-2 and TRBJ2-1; 14 bases are shared with TRBD2. Germline V gene lookup returns CDR1 SGHTA and CDR2 FQGNSA. The J segment lost 9 bases and the V segment lost 5 bases, leaving 9 bases of the junction unmatched. The CDR3 has 16 amino acids. The CDR3 coding sequence is TGTGCCAGCAGCCCACCGGGACTAGCGGGGGAGGGTGAGCAGTTCTTC. Its protein product is CASSPPGLAGEGEQFF.